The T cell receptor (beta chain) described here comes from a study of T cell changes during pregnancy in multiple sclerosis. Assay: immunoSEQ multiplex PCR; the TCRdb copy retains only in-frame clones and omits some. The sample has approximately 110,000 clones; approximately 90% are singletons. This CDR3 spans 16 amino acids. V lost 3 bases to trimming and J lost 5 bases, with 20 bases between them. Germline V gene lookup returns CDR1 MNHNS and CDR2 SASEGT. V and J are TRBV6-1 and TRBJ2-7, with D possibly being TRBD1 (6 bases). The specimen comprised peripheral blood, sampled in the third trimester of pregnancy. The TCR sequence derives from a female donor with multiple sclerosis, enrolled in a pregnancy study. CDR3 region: CASSEGRGVLSDEQYF. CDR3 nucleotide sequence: TGTGCCAGCAGTGAGGGCAGGGGAGTCCTATCTGACGAGCAGTACTTC.